The subject of this entry is one T cell receptor (beta chain). Its antigen remains unidentified. The record originates from a study of blood T cells in healthy people across ages. Overall study: Capture by template switching was about one barcoded beta molecule per two T cells.

Whole-study findings and limits: As age increased, TCR beta diversity per million T cells fell in a roughly linear fashion. Estimates drawn from one million T cells were deemed to understate diversity.

Primed by a sample-barcoded 5' primer and a J-beta primer mix, a second PCR proceeded for about 6 to 11 cycles. In TCRdb, the 5' RACE reads were re-called with MiXCR into one record per CDR3 protein. In the table there are 1.8 million or so distinct CDR3 sequences, more than 35% of which are singletons. The sample taken for sequencing was blood. This receptor was obtained from a human donor in good health.

DNA of the CDR3: TGCAGTGCTAGAGATCTAGCTAGCGGGGGGGGAGCGTATGAGCAGTTCTTC. The encoded protein is CSARDLASGGGAYEQFF. V is TRBV20-1 and J is TRBJ2-1; 12 bases agree with TRBD2. Trimming cost V 0 bases and J 8 bases; bases outside gene matches: 11. Germline CDR1 is DFQATT and CDR2 is SNEGSKA (reference sequence). The CDR3 runs 17 residues.